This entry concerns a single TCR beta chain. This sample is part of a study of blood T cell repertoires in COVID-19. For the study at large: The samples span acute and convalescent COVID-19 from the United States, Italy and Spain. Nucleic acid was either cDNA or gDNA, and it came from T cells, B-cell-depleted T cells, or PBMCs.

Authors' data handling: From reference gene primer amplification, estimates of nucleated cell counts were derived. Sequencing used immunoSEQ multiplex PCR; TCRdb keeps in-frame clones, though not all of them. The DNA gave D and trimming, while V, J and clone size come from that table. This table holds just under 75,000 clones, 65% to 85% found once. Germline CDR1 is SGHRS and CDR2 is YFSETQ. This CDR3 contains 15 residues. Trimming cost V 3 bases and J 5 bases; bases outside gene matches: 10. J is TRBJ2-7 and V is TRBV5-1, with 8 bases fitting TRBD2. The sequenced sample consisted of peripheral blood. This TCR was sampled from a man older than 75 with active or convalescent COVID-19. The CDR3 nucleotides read TGCGCCAGCAGCTCGGGGGGGACAATGGCCCACGAGCAGTACTTC. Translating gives CASSSGGTMAHEQYF.